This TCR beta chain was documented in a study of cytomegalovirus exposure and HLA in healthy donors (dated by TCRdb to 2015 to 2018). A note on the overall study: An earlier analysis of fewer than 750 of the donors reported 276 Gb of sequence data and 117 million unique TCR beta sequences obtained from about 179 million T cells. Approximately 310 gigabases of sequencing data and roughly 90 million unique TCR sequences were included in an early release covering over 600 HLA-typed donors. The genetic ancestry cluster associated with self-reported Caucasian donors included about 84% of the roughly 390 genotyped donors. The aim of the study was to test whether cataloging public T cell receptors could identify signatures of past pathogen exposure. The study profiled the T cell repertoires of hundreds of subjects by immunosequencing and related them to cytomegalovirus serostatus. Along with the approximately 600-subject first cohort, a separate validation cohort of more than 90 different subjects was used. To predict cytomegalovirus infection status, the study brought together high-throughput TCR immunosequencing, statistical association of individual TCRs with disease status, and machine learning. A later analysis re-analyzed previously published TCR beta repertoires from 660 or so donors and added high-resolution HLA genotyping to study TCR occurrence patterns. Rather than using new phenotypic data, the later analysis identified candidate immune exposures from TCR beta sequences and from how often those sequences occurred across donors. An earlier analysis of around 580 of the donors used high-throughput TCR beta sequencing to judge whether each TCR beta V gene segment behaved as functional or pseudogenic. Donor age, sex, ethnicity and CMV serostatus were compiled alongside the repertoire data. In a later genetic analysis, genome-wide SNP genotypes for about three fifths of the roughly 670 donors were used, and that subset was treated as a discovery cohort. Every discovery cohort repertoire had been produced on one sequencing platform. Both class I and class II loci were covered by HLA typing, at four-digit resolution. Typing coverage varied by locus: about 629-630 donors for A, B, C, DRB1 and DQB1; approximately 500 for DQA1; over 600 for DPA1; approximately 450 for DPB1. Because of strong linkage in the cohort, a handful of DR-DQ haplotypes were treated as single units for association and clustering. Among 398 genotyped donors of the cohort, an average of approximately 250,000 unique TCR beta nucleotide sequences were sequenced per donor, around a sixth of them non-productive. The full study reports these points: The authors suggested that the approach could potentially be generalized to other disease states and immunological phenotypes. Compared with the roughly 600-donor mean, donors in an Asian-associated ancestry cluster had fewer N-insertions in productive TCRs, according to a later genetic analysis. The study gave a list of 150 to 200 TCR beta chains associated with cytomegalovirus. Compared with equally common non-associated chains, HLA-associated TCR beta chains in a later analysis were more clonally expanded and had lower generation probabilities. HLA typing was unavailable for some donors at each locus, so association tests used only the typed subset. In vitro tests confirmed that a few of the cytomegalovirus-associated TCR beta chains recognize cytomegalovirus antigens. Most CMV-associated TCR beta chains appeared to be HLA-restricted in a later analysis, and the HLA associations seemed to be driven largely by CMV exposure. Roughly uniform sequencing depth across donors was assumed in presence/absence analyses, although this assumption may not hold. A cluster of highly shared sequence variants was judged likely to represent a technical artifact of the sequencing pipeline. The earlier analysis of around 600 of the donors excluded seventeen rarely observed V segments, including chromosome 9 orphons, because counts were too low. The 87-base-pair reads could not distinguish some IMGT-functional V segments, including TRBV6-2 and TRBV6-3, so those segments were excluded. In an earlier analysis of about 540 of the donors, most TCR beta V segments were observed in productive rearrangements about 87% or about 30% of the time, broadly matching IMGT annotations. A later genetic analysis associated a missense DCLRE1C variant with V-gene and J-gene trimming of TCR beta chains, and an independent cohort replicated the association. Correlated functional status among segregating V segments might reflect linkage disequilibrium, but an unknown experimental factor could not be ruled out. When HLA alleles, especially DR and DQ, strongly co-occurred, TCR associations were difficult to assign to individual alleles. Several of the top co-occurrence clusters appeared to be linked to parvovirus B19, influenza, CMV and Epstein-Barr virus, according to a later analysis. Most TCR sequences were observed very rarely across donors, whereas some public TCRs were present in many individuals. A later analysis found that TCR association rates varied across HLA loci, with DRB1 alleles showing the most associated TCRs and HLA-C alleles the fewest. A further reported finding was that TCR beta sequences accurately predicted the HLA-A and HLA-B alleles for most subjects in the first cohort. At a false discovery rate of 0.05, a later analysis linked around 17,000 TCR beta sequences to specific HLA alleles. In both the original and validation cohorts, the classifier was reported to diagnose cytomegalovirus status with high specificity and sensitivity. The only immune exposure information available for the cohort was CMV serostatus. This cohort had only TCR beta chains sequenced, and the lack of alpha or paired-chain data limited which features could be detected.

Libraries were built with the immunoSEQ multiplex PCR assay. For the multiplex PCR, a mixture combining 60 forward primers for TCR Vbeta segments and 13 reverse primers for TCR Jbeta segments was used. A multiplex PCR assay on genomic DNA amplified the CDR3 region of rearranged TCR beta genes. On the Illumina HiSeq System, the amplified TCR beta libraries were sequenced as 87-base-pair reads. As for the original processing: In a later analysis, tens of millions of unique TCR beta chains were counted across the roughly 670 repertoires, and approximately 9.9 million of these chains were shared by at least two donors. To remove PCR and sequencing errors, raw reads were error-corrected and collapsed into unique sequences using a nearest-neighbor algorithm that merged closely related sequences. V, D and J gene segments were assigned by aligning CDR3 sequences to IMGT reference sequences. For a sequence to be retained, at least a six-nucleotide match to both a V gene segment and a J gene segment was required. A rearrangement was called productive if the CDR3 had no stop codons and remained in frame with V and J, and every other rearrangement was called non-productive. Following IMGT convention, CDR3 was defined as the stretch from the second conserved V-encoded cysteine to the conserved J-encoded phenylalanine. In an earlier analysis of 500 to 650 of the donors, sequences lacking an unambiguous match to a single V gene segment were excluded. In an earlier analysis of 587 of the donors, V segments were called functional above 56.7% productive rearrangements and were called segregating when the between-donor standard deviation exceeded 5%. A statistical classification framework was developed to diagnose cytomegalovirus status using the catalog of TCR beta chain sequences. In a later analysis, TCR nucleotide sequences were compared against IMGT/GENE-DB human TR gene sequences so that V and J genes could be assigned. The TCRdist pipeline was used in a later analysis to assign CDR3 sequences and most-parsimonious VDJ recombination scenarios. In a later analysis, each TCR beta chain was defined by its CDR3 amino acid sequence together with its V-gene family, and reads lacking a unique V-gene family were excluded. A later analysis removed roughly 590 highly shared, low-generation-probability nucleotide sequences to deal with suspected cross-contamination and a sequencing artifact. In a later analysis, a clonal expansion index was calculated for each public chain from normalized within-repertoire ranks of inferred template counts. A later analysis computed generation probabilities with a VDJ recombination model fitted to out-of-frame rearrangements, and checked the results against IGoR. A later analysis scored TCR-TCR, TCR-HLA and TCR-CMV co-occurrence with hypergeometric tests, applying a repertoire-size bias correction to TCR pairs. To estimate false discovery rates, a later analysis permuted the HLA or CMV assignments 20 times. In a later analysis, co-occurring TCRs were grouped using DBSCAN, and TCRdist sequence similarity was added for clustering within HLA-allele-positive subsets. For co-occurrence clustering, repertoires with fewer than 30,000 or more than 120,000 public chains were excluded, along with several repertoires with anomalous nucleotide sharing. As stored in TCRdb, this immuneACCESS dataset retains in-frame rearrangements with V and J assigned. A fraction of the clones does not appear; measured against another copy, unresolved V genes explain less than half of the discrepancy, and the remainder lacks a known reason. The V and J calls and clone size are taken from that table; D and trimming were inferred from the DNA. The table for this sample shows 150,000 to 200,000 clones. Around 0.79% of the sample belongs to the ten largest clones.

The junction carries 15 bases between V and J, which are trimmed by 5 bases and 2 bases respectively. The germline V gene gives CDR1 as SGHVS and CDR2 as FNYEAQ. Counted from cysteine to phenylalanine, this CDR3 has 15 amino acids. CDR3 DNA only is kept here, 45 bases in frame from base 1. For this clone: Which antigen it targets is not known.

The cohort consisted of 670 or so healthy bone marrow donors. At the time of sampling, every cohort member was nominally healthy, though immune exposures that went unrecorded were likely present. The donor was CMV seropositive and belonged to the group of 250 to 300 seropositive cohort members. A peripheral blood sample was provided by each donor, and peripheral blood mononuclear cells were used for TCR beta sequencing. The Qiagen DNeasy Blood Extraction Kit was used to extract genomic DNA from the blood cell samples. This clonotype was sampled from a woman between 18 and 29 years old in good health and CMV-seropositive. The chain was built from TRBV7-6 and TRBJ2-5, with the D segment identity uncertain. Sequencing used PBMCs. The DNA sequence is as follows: TGTGCCAGCAGCCGAAGAGGTGGAACACAAGAGACCCAGTACTTC. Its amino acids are CASSRRGGTQETQYF.